The entry below describes one T cell receptor (beta chain). As yet, its antigen is unknown. This sample was included in a study of cytomegalovirus exposure and HLA in healthy donors. On the study more broadly: Roughly 180 million T cells yielded 110 million or so unique TCR beta sequences in earlier analysis. Study-level points and caveats: Cytomegalovirus association was listed for 164 TCR beta chains. V- and J-gene trimming in TCR beta was tied to a missense DCLRE1C variant by an analysis performed later.

Researchers ran the PCR with 60 Vbeta and 13 Jbeta primers. Assay used: immunoSEQ multiplex PCR; TCRdb lists only in-frame clones, some missing. Of about 150,000 clones detected, 70% to 90% appear once; the ten largest clones hold roughly 0.5%. This CDR3 contains 14 residues. Germline lookup yields CDR1 MNHNS and CDR2 SASEGT. V was trimmed by 2 bases and J by 6 bases, leaving 11 bases between them. This receptor was identified in a woman in her thirties or forties in good health and CMV-seronegative. The sample consisted of PBMCs. The V gene is TRBV6-1, the J gene TRBJ1-5, with D tentatively TRBD1 (5 bases). This CDR3 is CASSEQVGAQPQHF. As DNA, the CDR3 is TGTGCCAGCAGTGAACAGGTTGGGGCTCAGCCCCAGCATTTT.